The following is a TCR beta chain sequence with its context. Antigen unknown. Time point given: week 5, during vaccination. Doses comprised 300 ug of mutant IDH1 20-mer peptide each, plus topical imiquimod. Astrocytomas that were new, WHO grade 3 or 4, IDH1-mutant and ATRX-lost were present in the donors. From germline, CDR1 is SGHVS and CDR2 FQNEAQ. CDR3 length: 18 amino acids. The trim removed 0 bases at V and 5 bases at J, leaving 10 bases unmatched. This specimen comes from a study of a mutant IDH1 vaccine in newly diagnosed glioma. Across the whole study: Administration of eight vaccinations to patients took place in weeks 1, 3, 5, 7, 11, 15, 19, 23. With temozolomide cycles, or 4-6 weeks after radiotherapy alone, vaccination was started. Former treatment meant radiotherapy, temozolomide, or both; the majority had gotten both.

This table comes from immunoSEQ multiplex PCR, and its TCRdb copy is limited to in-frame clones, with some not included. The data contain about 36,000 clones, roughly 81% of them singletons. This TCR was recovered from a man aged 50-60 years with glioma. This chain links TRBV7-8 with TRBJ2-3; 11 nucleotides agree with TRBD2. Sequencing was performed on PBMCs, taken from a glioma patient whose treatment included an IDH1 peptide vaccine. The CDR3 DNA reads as TGTGCCAGCAGCTTAGCGCCCTTACTAGCGGGAGAGGGAGATACGCAGTATTTT. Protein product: CASSLAPLLAGEGDTQYF.